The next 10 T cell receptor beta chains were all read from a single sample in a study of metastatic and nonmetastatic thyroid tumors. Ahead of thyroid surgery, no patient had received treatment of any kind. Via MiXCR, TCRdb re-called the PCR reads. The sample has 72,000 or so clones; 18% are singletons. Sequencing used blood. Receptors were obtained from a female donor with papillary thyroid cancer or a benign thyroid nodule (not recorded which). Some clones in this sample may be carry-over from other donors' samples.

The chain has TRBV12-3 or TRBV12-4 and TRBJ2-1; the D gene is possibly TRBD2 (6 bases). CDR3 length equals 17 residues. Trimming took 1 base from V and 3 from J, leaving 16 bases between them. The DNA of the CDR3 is TGTGCCAGCAGTTTAGGTCTTCGGCGGGATCTCTACAATGAGCAGTTCTTC. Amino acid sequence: CASSLGLRRDLYNEQFF.

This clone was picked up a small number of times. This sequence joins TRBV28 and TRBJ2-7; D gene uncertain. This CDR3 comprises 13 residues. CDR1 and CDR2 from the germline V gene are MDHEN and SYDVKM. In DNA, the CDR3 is TGTGGGTGTAGGGCAGACTTATCCTACGAGCAGTACTTC. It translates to CGCRADLSYEQYF.

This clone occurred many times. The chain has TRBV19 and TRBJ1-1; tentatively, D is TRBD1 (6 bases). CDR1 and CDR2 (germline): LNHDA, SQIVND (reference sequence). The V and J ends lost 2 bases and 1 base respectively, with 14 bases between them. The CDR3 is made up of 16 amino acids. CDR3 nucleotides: TGTGCCAGTAGTATATTAACAGGGAGTAAGAACACTGAAGCTTTCTTT. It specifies CASSILTGSKNTEAFF. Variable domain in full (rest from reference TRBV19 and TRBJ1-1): DGGITQSPKYLFRKEGQNVTLSCEQNLNHDAMYWYRQDPGQGLRLIYYSQIVNDFQKGDIAEGYSVSREKKESFPLTVTSAQKNPTAFYLCASSILTGSKNTEAFFGQGTRLTVV.

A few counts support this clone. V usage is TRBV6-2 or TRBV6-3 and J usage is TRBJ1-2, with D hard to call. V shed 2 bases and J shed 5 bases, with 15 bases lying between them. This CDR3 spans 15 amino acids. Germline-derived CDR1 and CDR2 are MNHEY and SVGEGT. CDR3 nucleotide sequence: TGTGCCAGCAGTTACGCCGGACCTACGGCTTATGGCTACACCTTC. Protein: CASSYAGPTAYGYTF.

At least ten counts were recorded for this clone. As DNA, the CDR3 is TGCGCCAGCAGTCAAACTAGCGGGATGGGGGATGAGCAGTTCTTC. Encoded protein: CASSQTSGMGDEQFF. The rearrangement links TRBV4-1 to TRBJ2-1; 10 nucleotides align to TRBD2. The CDR3 contains 15 residues. Trimming cost V 6 bases and J 8 bases; bases outside gene matches: 10. Germline CDR1 reads MGHRA; CDR2 reads YSYEKL.

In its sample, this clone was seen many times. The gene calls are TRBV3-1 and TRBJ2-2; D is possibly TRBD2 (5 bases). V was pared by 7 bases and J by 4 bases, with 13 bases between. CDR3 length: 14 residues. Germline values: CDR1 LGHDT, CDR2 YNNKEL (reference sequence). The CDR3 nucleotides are TGTGCCAGCAAACAGACCGCGGGCACCGGGGAGCTGTTTTTT. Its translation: CASKQTAGTGELFF.

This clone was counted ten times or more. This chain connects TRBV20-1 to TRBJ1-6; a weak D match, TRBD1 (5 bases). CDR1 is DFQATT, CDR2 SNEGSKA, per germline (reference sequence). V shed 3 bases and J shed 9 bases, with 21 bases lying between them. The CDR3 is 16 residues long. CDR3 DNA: TGCAGTGCTAGCCCCATTGGACAAGAGGGGAGTTCACCCCTCCACTTT. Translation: CSASPIGQEGSSPLHF.

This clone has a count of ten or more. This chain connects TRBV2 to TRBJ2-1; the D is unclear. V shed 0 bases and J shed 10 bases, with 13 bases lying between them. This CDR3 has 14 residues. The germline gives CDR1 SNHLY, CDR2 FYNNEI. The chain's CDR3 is CASSEALYLGEQFF. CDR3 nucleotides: TGTGCCAGCAGTGAAGCACTCTACCTGGGGGAGCAGTTCTTC. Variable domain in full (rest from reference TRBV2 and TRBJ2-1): EPEVTQTPSHQVTQMGQEVILRCVPISNHLYFYWYRQILGQKVEFLVSFYNNEISEKSEIFDDQFSVERPDGSNFTLKIRSTKLEDSAMYFCASSEALYLGEQFFGPGTRLTVL.

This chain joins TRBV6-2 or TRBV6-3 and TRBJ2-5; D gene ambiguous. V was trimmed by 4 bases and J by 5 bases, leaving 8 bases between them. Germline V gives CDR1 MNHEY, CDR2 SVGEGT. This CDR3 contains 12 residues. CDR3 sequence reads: CASSWIRETQYF. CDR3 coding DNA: TGTGCCAGCAGTTGGATCCGGGAGACCCAGTACTTC.

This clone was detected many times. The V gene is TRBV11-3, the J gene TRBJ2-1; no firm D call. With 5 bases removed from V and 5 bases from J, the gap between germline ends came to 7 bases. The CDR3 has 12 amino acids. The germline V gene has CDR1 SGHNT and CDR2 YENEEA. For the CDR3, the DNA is TGTGCCAGCAGCATAAGTGACAATGAGCAGTTCTTC. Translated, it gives CASSISDNEQFF.